These 9 T cell receptor beta chains share one sample of origin, sequenced in a study of T cells in Graves' hyperthyroidism and ophthalmopathy. Regions amplified from RNA transcripts were the TCR beta CDR3 regions. In the first-round RT-PCR of the TCR CDR3, the HTBI primer set was used. In TCRdb, the multiplex PCR reads were re-called with MiXCR into one record per CDR3 protein. The sample contains about 210,000 distinct CDR3 sequences, about a sixth of which appear only once. Sequenced sample: blood. These receptors came from a man aged 45-65 years with Graves' hyperthyroidism.

This chain joins TRBV5-1 and TRBJ2-7; D possibly corresponds to TRBD2 (7 bases). Looked up from germline, CDR1 is SGHRS and CDR2 is YFSETQ. This CDR3 is 15 amino acids long. V lost 0 bases, J lost 2 bases, and 12 bases lay in between. CDR3 sequence: CASSLEVGGAYEQYF. The CDR3 DNA reads as TGCGCCAGCAGCTTGGAGGTAGGGGGGGCCTACGAGCAGTACTTC.

The V and J genes are TRBV4-2 and TRBJ2-7, with 7 bases that match TRBD1. Germline CDR1 reads LGHNA; CDR2 reads YNFKEQ. The trim removed 0 bases at V and 2 bases at J, leaving 4 bases unmatched. CDR3 length equals 15 residues. CDR3 nucleotide sequence: TGTGCCAGCAGCCAAGAGTTGAGGGGGCCCTACGAGCAGTACTTC. This sequence encodes CASSQELRGPYEQYF.

The sample holds many counts of this clonotype. The gene calls are TRBV9 and TRBJ2-5; the D gene is possibly TRBD1 (5 bases). The CDR3 loop spans 14 amino acids. V lost 3 bases, J lost 3 bases, and 12 bases lay in between. Germline CDR1 reads SGDLS; CDR2 reads YYNGEE. The CDR3 spells CASSGGLGEETQYF. In nucleotides, the CDR3 is TGTGCCAGCAGCGGGGGCCTTGGGGAAGAGACCCAGTACTTC.

Many counts were recorded for this clonotype. The rearrangement uses TRBV7-3 and TRBJ2-3, with 8 bases aligning to TRBD2. J gave up 7 bases and V 3 bases, and 6 bases lay outside the gene matches. CDR1 is SGHTA and CDR2 is FQGTGA in the germline V gene. The length of the CDR3 is 14 residues. CDR3 coding DNA: TGTGCCAGCAGCTTTAGCGGGACCCCGCATACGCAGTATTTT. This sequence encodes CASSFSGTPHTQYF.

This clonotype was detected a few times. This chain uses TRBV20-1 with TRBJ1-5; D gene uncertain. Between the trimmed V and J ends, which lost 5 bases and 1 base, there was a span of 15 bases. The length of the CDR3 is 15 residues. Germline lookup yields CDR1 DFQATT and CDR2 SNEGSKA (reference sequence). CDR3 protein: CSAPEIGSSNQPQHF. The DNA for the CDR3 is TGCAGTGCTCCAGAGATTGGGTCGAGCAATCAGCCCCAGCATTTT.

In this sample, this clonotype turned up a few times. This chain joins TRBV13 and TRBJ2-7; unclear D gene. Germline V gene sequence: CDR1 PRHDT, CDR2 FYEKMQ (reference sequence). V dropped 1 base and J dropped 4 bases, with 11 bases sitting between them. This CDR3 region has 14 residues. The CDR3 bases are TGTGCCAGCAGCTTAGTGCCGGGCGCATACGAGCAGTACTTC. Its protein is CASSLVPGAYEQYF.

There are a few counts of this clonotype. The chain uses TRBV5-6 and TRBJ2-7; D uncertain. Germline-derived CDR1 and CDR2 are SGHDT and YYEEEE. V was shortened by 3 bases and J by 4 bases, with 14 bases between the two germline ends. The length of the CDR3 is 14 residues. CDR3 bases: TGTGCCAGCAGCTCCGCCGGCCAGACTTACGAGCAGTACTTC. Translation: CASSSAGQTYEQYF. Looking up the rest from reference TRBV5-6 and TRBJ2-7 gives the full variable domain: DAGVTQSPTHLIKTRGQQVTLRCSPKSGHDTVSWYQQALGQGPQFIFQYYEEEERQRGNFPDRFSGHQFPNYSSELNVNALLLGDSALYLCASSSAGQTYEQYFGPGTRLTVT.

This clonotype occurred many times. The V call is TRBV27, the J call TRBJ1-2; D is perhaps TRBD1 (5 bases). Germline V gene data show CDR1 as MNHEY and CDR2 as SMNVEV (reference sequence). This CDR3 has 13 amino acids. The V end was cut by 3 bases, the J end by 8 bases, with 13 bases between. CDR3 protein: CASSLAQDGGYTF. The CDR3 region has the DNA TGTGCCAGCAGTTTGGCACAGGATGGGGGCTACACCTTC.

V gene TRBV5-5 combines with J gene TRBJ2-3, with 13 bases fitting TRBD2. CDR3 length equals 18 residues. The germline V gene has CDR1 SGHKS and CDR2 YYEKEE (reference sequence). Trimming took 0 bases from V and 8 from J; bases not matched to a gene: 12. In DNA form, the CDR3 reads TGTGCCAGCAGCTTGGCCGGGACTAGCGGGATAGGTTGGGGTACGCAGTATTTT. Protein product: CASSLAGTSGIGWGTQYF. The whole variable domain, filled in from reference TRBV5-5 and TRBJ2-3, reads DAGVTQSPTHLIKTRGQQVTLRCSPISGHKSVSWYQQVLGQGPQFIFQYYEKEERGRGNFPDRFSARQFPNYSSELNVNALLLGDSALYLCASSLAGTSGIGWGTQYFGPGTRLTVL.